The clone carrying this T cell receptor beta chain was seen repeatedly, ten times or more. This specimen belongs to a study of T cells in Graves' hyperthyroidism and ophthalmopathy. The V gene's germline CDR1 is MNHEY and CDR2 SMNVEV (reference sequence). The CDR3 has 12 amino acids. The V end lost 7 bases, the J end lost 6 bases, and 12 bases lay between the germline ends. There were TCR beta CDR3 regions amplified from RNA transcripts. First-round RT-PCR targeting the TCR CDR3 was performed with the HTBI primer set. TCRdb called the multiplex PCR reads again in MiXCR, with one record for every CDR3 protein. The repertoire holds about 180,000 distinct CDR3 sequences, over 15% seen once, with about 31% in the top ten.

The sequencing sample was made of blood. This TCR was sampled from a woman between 45 and 60 years old with Graves' hyperthyroidism. The chain joins TRBV27 to TRBJ1-2; D perhaps matches TRBD1 (5 bases). The CDR3 is CASKQGLDGYTF. In DNA form, the CDR3 reads TGTGCCAGCAAGCAGGGCCTGGATGGCTACACCTTC.